The present TCR beta chain was sequenced within a study of T cell responses to AZD1222 COVID-19 vaccine. With respect to this clone: Its antigen is unidentified.

The V gene's germline CDR1 is SGHNT and CDR2 YENEEA. Trimming stripped 5 bases from V and 4 bases from J, with 14 bases between. CDR3 length equals 15 residues. General study results and limits: The study found vaccine-associated CD4 TCRs spanning spike, dominant at 160-218 and 743-854. Only a handful of AZD1222 recipients, five to seven in all, had baseline seropositivity. The peak T cell response came first, and repertoires were sampled only after it.

The method was immunoSEQ multiplex PCR; TCRdb's version includes in-frame clones alone and lacks a portion of them. The sample carries more than 120,000 clones, 85% to 90% recorded once. Both about-4-week and about-12-week second-dose recipients were combined. This clonotype was sampled from an adult who received the AZD1222 COVID-19 vaccine. The material sequenced was peripheral blood, taken 28 days after the second AZD1222 dose. This sequence joins TRBV11-3 and TRBJ2-2, with a tentative D call TRBD2 (6 bases). DNA of the CDR3: TGTGCCAGCAGCCTCTTGGGGGGAGGCACCGGGGAGCTGTTTTTT. Translation: CASSLLGGGTGELFF.